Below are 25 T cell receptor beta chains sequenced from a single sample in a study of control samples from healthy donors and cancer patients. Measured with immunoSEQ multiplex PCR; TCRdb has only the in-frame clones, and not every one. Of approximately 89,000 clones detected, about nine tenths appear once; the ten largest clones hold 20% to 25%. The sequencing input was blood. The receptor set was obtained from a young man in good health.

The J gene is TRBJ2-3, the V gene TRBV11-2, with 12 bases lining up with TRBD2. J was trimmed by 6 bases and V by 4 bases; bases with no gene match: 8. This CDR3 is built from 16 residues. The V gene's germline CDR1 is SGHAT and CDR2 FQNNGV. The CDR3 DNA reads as TGTGCCAGCAGCTCACTAGCGGGGGGCTGGGGGGATACGCAGTATTTT. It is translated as CASSSLAGGWGDTQYF.

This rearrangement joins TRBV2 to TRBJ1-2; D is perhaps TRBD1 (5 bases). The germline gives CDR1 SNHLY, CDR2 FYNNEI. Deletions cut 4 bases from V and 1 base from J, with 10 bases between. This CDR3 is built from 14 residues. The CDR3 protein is CASSGDLLNYGYTF. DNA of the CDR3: TGTGCCAGCAGTGGGGACCTCCTTAACTATGGCTACACCTTC.

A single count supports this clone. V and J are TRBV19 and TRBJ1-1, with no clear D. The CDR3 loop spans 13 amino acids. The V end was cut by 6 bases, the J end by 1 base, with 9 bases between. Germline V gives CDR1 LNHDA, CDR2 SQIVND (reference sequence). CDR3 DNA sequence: TGTGCCAGTAGCTGGGTGCGGAACACTGAAGCTTTCTTT. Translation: CASSWVRNTEAFF. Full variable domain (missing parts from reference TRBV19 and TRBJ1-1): DGGITQSPKYLFRKEGQNVTLSCEQNLNHDAMYWYRQDPGQGLRLIYYSQIVNDFQKGDIAEGYSVSREKKESFPLTVTSAQKNPTAFYLCASSWVRNTEAFFGQGTRLTVV.

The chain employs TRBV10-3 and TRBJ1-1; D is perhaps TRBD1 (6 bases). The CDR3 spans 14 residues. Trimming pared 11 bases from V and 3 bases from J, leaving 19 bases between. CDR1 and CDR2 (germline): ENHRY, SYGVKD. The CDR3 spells CAATQQGMDTEAFF. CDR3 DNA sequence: TGTGCCGCGACCCAACAGGGCATGGACACTGAAGCTTTCTTT.

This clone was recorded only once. This CDR3 is CASSPTADGSLQETQYF. In DNA form, the CDR3 reads TGTGCCAGCAGCCCCACGGCAGACGGCAGCCTTCAAGAGACCCAGTACTTC. The V call is TRBV7-6, the J call TRBJ2-5; no definite D call. V was pared by 5 bases and J by 2 bases, with 21 bases between. Germline loops: CDR1 SGHVS, CDR2 FNYEAQ. The CDR3 has 17 residues.

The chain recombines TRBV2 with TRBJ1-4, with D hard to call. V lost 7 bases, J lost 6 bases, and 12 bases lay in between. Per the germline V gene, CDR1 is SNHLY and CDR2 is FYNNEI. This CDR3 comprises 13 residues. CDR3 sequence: CASNGNYDEKLFF. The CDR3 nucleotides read TGTGCCAGCAATGGAAACTATGATGAAAAACTGTTTTTT.

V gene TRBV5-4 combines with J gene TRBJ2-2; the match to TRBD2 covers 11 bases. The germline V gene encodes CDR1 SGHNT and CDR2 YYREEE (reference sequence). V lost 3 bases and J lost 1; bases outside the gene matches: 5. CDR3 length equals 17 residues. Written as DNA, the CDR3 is TGTGCCAGCAGCTCTAAGACTAGCGGGGTGAACACCGGGGAGCTGTTTTTT. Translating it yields CASSSKTSGVNTGELFF.

CDR3 nucleotide sequence: TGTGCCAGCAGTTTATCTTCAGGGGGTGGTCAGCCCCAGCATTTT. Translating it yields CASSLSSGGGQPQHF. The rearrangement uses TRBV27 and TRBJ1-5; 7 nucleotides match TRBD1. In germline, CDR1 is MNHEY, CDR2 SMNVEV (reference sequence). This CDR3 has 15 residues. Germline trimming cut 0 bases from V and 6 bases from J; bases unmatched to any gene: 5.

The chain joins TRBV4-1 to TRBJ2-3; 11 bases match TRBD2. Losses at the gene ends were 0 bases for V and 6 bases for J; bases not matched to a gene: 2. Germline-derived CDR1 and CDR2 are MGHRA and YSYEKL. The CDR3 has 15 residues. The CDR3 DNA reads TGCGCCAGCAGCCAAGAACTAGCGGGGGTTGATACGCAGTATTTT. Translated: CASSQELAGVDTQYF.

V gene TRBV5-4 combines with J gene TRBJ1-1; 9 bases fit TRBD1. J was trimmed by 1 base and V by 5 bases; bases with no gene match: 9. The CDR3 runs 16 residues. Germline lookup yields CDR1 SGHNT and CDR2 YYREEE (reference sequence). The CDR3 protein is CASRYTGTGPNTEAFF. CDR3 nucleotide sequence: TGTGCCAGCAGATATACCGGGACAGGGCCGAACACTGAAGCTTTCTTT.

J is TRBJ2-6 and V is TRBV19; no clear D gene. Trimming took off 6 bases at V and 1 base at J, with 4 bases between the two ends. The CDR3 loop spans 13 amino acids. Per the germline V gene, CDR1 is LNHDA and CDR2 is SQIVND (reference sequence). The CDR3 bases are TGTGCCAGTAGAATTTCTGGGGCCAACGTCCTGACTTTC. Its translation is CASRISGANVLTF.

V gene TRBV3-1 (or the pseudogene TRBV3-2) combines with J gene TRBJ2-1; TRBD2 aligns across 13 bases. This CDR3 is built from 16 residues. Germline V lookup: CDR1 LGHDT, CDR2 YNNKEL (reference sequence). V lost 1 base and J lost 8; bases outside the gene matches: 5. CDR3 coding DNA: TGTGCCAGCAGCCAAGTACTAGCGGGGGGGCCGGATGAGCAGTTCTTC. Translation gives CASSQVLAGGPDEQFF.

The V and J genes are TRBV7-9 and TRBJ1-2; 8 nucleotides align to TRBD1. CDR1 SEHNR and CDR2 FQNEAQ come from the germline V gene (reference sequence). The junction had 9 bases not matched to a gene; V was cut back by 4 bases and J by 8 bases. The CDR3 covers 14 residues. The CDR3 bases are TGTGCCAGCAGCTCGTCGGACAGGGCAGGGGGCTACACCTTC. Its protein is CASSSSDRAGGYTF. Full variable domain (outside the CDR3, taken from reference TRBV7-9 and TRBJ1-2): DTGVSQNPRHKITKRGQNVTFRCDPISEHNRLYWYRQTLGQGPEFLTYFQNEAQLEKSRLLSDRFSAERPKGSFSTLEIQRTEQGDSAMYLCASSSSDRAGGYTFGSGTRLTVV.

The CDR3 protein is CASSDSGETDTQYF. In DNA form, the CDR3 reads TGTGCCAGCAGTGACTCAGGAGAGACAGATACGCAGTATTTT. V gene TRBV6-4 combines with J gene TRBJ2-3; D is ambiguous. Germline V CDR1 and CDR2: MRHNA, SNTAGT. Trimming left V 0 bases short and J 3 bases short, with 7 bases between. The CDR3 length is 14 residues.

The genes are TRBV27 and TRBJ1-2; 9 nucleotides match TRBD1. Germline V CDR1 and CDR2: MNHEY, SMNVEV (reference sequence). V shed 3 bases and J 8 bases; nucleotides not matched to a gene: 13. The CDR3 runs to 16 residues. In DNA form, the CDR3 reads TGTGCCAGCAGTTTCTCGATCGGGACAGGGTTTGGAGGCTACACCTTC. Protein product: CASSFSIGTGFGGYTF.

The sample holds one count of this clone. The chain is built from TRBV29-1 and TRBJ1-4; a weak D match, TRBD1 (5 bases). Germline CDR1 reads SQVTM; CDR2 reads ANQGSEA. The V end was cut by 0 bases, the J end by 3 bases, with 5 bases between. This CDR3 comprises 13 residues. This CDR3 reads CSVEDRANEKLFF. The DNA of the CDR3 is TGCAGCGTTGAAGACAGGGCTAATGAAAAACTGTTTTTT.

This chain's CDR3 is CASRSGQGTDYGYTF. The CDR3 DNA follows: TGTGCCAGTAGATCGGGGCAGGGCACGGACTATGGCTACACCTTC. This chain uses TRBV19 with TRBJ1-2; D is possibly TRBD1 (5 bases). Trimming took 6 bases from V and 3 from J, leaving 17 bases between them. The germline V gene has CDR1 LNHDA and CDR2 SQIVND (reference sequence). The CDR3 has 15 amino acids. Complete variable domain (other parts from reference TRBV19 and TRBJ1-2): DGGITQSPKYLFRKEGQNVTLSCEQNLNHDAMYWYRQDPGQGLRLIYYSQIVNDFQKGDIAEGYSVSREKKESFPLTVTSAQKNPTAFYLCASRSGQGTDYGYTFGSGTRLTVV.

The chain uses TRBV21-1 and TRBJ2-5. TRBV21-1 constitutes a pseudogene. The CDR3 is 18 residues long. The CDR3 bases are TGTGCCAGCAGCAAAGTCGTAAGGTGGGACGGCGCTTGGGAGACCCAGTACTTC. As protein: CASSKVVRWDGAWETQYF.

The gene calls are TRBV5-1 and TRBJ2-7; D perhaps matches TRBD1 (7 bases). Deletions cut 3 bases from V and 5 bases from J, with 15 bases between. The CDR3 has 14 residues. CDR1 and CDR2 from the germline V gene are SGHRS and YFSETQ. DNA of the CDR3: TGCGCCAGCAGCTCAGGGGGGCTTGAGGACGAGCAGTACGTC. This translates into CASSSGGLEDEQYV.

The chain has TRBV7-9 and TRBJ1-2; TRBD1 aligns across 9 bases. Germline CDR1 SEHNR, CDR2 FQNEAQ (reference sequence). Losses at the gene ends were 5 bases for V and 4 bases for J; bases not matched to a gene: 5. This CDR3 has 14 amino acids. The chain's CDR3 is CASSPRDRVYGYTF. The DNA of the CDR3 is TGTGCCAGCAGCCCCCGGGACAGGGTCTATGGCTACACCTTC.

The CDR3 region is CASSEPGQSTDTQYF. For the CDR3, the DNA is TGTGCCAGCAGTGAACCGGGACAGAGCACAGATACGCAGTATTTT. This sequence joins TRBV6-1 and TRBJ2-3; 7 bases match TRBD1. CDR1 is MNHNS, CDR2 SASEGT, per germline. The ends lost 2 bases at V and 0 bases at J; junction bases unmatched: 2. There are 15 residues in the CDR3.

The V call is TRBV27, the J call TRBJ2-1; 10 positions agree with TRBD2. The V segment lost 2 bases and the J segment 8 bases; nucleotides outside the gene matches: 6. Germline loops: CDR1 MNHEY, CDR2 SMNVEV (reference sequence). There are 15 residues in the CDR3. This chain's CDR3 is CASSLKAGGDDEQFF. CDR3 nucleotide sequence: TGTGCCAGCAGTTTAAAAGCGGGGGGGGACGATGAGCAGTTCTTC.

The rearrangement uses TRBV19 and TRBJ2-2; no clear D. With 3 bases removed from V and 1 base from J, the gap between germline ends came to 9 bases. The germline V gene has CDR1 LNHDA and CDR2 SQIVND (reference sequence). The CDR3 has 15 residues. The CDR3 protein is CASSIGVLNTGELFF. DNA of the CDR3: TGTGCCAGTAGTATTGGGGTCCTGAACACCGGGGAGCTGTTTTTT.

CDR3 DNA sequence: TGTGCCAGCAGCCAAGTTTTGTCATTGGGGGCTGGCGGCTACACCTTC. This encodes CASSQVLSLGAGGYTF. The V call is TRBV3-1 (or the pseudogene TRBV3-2), the J call TRBJ1-2; D is possibly TRBD1 (6 bases). V lost 1 base, J lost 8 bases, and 20 bases lay in between. The CDR3 runs 16 residues. The V gene's germline CDR1 is LGHDT and CDR2 YNNKEL (reference sequence).

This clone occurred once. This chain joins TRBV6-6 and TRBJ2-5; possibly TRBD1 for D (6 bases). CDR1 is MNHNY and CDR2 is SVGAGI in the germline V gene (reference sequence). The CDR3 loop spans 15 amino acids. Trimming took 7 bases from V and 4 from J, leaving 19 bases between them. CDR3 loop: CASTPGESPRETQYF. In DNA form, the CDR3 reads TGTGCCAGCACCCCAGGGGAATCCCCACGAGAGACCCAGTACTTC.